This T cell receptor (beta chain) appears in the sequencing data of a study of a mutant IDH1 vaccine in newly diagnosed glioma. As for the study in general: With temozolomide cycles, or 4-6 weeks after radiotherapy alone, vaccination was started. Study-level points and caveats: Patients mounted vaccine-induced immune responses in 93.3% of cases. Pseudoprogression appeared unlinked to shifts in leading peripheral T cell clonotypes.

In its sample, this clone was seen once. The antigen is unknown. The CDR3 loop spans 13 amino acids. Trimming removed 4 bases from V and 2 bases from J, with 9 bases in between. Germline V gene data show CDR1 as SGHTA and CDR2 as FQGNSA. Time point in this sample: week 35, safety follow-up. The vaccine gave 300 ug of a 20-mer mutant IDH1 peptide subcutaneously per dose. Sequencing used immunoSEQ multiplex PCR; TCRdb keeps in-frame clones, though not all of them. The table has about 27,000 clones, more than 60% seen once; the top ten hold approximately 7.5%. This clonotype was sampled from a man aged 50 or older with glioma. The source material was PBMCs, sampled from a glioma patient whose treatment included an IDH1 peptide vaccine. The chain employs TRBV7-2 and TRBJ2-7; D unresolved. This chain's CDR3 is CASSSPTAYEQYF. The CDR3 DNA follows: TGTGCCAGCAGCTCACCGACCGCCTACGAGCAGTACTTC.